This T cell receptor beta chain is drawn from a study of beta chain features in type 1 diabetes. Each of the CD4+ naive, central memory, regulatory and stem cell-like memory populations was sorted via CD45RO/CCR7/CD25/CD127/CD95/CD27. Purity exceeded 95% in all sorted populations. Study-wide results and limits: Diminished insertions and augmented deletions at VDJ junctions characterized type 1 diabetes patients. Significant though moderate, a shortening of TCRB CDR3s appeared in all four CD4+ subsets of Type 1 diabetes patients.

Every bit of the isolated RNA underwent reverse transcription, so sequencing read expressed TCRB transcripts. Sequencing used immunoSEQ multiplex PCR; TCRdb keeps in-frame clones, though not all of them. The sample holds approximately 730,000 clones, 10% to 15% seen once. Turning to this clone: What it binds is not known.

Germline-derived CDR1 and CDR2 are ENHRY and SYGVKD. The CDR3 consists of 13 residues. V dropped 9 bases and J dropped 1; count of bases not matched to a gene: 3. The V and J genes are TRBV10-3 and TRBJ1-3; 7 bases match TRBD1. The source of this sequence is a man aged 18 to 30 with type 1 diabetes. Sequenced input: naive CD4+ T cells from blood. CDR3 loop: CAITGESGNTIYF. The DNA for the CDR3 is TGTGCCATAACAGGGGAATCTGGAAACACCATATATTTT.